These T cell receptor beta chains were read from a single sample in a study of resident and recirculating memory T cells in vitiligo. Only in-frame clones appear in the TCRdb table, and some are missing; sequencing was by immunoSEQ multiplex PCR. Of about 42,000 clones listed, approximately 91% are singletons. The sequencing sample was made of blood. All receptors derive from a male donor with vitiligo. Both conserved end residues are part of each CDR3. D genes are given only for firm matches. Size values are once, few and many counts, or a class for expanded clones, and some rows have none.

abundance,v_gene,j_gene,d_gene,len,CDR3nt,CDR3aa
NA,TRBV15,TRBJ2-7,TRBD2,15,TGTGCCACCAGCAGAGAACTAGCGGGGCCCGGGGAGCAGTACTTC,CATSRELAGPGEQYF
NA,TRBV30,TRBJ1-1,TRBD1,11,TGTGCCTGGACCCCAGGGGGCAGAGCTTTCTTT,CAWTPGGRAFF
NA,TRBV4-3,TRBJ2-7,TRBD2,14,TGCGCCAGCAGCCTGACTAGCGGGGGAGGCGAGCAGTACTTC,CASSLTSGGGEQYF
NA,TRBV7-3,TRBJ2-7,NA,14,TGTGCCAGCAGCTTAACCCCCGTCACGAGCGAGCAGTACTTC,CASSLTPVTSEQYF
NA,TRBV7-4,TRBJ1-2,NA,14,TGTGCCAGGATTCAGGATAAAGGAAACTATGGCTACACCTTC,CARIQDKGNYGYTF
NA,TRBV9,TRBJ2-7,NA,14,TGTGCCAGCAGCGTAGATGGGGAGAGACGCGAGCAGTACTTC,CASSVDGERREQYF
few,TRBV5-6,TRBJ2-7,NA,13,TGTGCCAGCAGCCCCCTGCTATCCTACGAGCAGTACTTC,CASSPLLSYEQYF
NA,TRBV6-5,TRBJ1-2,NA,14,TGTGCCAGCAGTTCTACTCCGGACAGAAATGGCTACACCTTC,CASSSTPDRNGYTF
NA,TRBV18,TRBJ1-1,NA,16,TGTGCCAGCTCACCACAGGGGATAGTAACGAACACTGAAGCTTTCTTT,CASSPQGIVTNTEAFF
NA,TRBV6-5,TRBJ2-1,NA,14,TGTGCCAGCACCCCGGGTGGGACAATCAATGAGCAGTTCTTC,CASTPGGTINEQFF
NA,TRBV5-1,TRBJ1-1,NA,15,TGCGCCAGCAGCTTATACGGAGTTGGAAACACTGAAGCTTTCTTT,CASSLYGVGNTEAFF
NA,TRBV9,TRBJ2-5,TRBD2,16,TGTGCCAGCAGCGTAGAAGGACTAGGGGCAACTGAGACCCAGTACTTC,CASSVEGLGATETQYF
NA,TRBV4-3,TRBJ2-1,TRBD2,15,TGCGCCAGCAGCGTCGGACTAGCGGGGGTAGATGAGCAGTTCTTC,CASSVGLAGVDEQFF
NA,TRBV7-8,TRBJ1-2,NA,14,TGTGCCAGCAGCTTAATGAGGGCGGGCTATGGCTACACCTTC,CASSLMRAGYGYTF
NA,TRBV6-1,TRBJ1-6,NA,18,TGTGCCAGCAGTGAAGGAGTGGGGGGGGGCTCCTATAATTCACCCCTCCACTTT,CASSEGVGGGSYNSPLHF
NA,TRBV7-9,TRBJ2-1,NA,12,TGTGCCAGCAGCTCAGTAGCGGCTGAGCAGTTCTTC,CASSSVAAEQFF
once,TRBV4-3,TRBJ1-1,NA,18,TGCGCCAGCAGCCAATTTATGGAGGGGGGGACGATGAACACTGAAGCTTTCTTT,CASSQFMEGGTMNTEAFF
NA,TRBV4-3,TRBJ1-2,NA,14,TGCGCCAGCAGCCAAGATCCCTACGCCGCGAGCTACACCTTC,CASSQDPYAASYTF
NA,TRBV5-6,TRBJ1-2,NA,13,TGTGCCAGCAGCTATGGGCACAGGGTACGCTACACCTTC,CASSYGHRVRYTF
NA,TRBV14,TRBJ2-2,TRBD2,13,TGTGCCAGCAACGGGGAGGGCACCGGGGAGCTGTTTTTT,CASNGEGTGELFF
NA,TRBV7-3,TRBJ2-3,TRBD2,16,TGTGCCAGCAGCTTAGGGGTAGCGGGGCCCGCAGATACGCAGTATTTT,CASSLGVAGPADTQYF
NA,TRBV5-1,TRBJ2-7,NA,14,TGCGCCAGCAGCCCGGGGGACTCCTCCTACGAGCAGTACTTC,CASSPGDSSYEQYF
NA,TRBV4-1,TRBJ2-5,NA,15,TGCGCCAGCGCTCCCGTTGACAGAGACCAAGAGACCCAGTACTTC,CASAPVDRDQETQYF
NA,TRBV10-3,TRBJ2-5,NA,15,TGTGCCATCAGTGAGTCGCCGACAAGCTCAGAGACCCAGTACTTC,CAISESPTSSETQYF
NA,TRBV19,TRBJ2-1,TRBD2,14,TGTGCCAGTAGTACCTTAGCGGGGGCTAATGAGCAGTTCTTC,CASSTLAGANEQFF
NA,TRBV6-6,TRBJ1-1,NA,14,TGTGCCAGCGCGGCGGGAGGTAGGGCAACTGAAGCTTTCTTT,CASAAGGRATEAFF
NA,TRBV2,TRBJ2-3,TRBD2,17,TGTGCCAGCTCCCCGGTAGCGGGGGGGCGGAGCACAGATACGCAGTATTTT,CASSPVAGGRSTDTQYF
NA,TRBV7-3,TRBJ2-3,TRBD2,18,TGTGCCAGCAGCTCCCCATCCACCACTAGCGGGGGGCGCGATACGCAGTATTTT,CASSSPSTTSGGRDTQYF
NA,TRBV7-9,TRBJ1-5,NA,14,TGTGCCAGCCAAAAGAGCGGCAGTTCTTATACCCAGCATTTT,CASQKSGSSYTQHF
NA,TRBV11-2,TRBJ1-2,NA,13,TGTGCCAGTAGCTCCCCTTCCTACTATGGCTACACCTTC,CASSSPSYYGYTF
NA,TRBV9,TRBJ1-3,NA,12,TGTGCCAGCAGCGTCGGGGAAAACACCATATATTTT,CASSVGENTIYF
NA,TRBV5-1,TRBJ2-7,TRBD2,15,TGCGCCAGCAGCTTGGGGACTAGCGCAGCCTACGAGCAGTACTTC,CASSLGTSAAYEQYF
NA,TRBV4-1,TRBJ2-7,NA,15,TGCGCCAGCAGCCAAGGAGGGCAGGGGTTCCACGAGCAGTACTTC,CASSQGGQGFHEQYF
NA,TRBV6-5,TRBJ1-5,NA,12,TGTGCCAGCGGCAGGTCGAATCAGCCCCAGCATTTT,CASGRSNQPQHF
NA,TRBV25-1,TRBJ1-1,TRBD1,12,TGTGCCAGCAGGAGGACAGGGATTGAAGCTTTCTTT,CASRRTGIEAFF
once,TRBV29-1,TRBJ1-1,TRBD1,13,TGCAGCGCCACTACAGGGGGGAGCACTGAAGCTTTCTTT,CSATTGGSTEAFF
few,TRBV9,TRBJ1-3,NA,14,TGTGCCAGCAGCGTAAGCGTCGGGGGAAACACCATATATTTT,CASSVSVGGNTIYF
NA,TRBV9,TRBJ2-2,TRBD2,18,TGTGCCAGCAGCGTAGGGGGACTAGCGGGGGACCACACCGGGGAGCTGTTTTTT,CASSVGGLAGDHTGELFF
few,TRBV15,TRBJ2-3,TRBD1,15,TGTGCCACCAGCCCAGAGGGGGCTAGCACAGATACGCAGTATTTT,CATSPEGASTDTQYF
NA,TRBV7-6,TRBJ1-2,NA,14,TGTGCCAGCAGCTTAGAACCGGGAGCAGGTGGCTACACCTTC,CASSLEPGAGGYTF
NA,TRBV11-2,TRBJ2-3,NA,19,TGTGCCAGCAGCTTAGTCTTTTCCGGGGAAGTTACCCGAACAGATACGCAGTATTTT,CASSLVFSGEVTRTDTQYF
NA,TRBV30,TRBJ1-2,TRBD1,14,TGTGCCTGGACCTTGGTCGGGACAGGGGACGGCTACACCTTC,CAWTLVGTGDGYTF
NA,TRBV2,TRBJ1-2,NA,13,TGTGCCAGGGGGGGTGTGGATAACTATGGCTACACCTTC,CARGGVDNYGYTF
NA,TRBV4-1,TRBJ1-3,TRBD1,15,TGCGCCAGCAGCCAGATAGGGACAGCCGGAAACACCATATATTTT,CASSQIGTAGNTIYF
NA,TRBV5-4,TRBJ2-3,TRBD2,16,TGTGCCAGCAGCTTAGTCCGGACTAGCGGCACAGATACGCAGTATTTT,CASSLVRTSGTDTQYF
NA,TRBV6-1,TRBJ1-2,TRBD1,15,TGTGCCAGCTCTCGGTTAACAGGGGGCGACTATGGCTACACCTTC,CASSRLTGGDYGYTF